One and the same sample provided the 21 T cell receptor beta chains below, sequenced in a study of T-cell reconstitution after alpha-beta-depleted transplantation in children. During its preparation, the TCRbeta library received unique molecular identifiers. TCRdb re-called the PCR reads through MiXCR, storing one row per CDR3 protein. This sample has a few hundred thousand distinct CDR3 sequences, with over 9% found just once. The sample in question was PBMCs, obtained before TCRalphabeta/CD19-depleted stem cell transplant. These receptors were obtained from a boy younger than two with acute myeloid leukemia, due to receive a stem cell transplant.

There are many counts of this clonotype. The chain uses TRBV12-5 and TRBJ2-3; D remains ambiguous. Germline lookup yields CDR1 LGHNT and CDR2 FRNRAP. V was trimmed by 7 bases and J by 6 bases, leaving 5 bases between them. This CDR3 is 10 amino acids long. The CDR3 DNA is TGTGCTAGTGAAATGGATACGCAGTATTTT. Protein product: CASEMDTQYF.

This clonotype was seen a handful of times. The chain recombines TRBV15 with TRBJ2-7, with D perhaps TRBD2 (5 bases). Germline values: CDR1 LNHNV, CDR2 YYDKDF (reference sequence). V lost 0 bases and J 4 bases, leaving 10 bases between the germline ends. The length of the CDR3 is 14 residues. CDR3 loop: CATSRDYGNYEQYF. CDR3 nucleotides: TGTGCCACCAGCAGAGATTACGGGAATTACGAGCAGTACTTC.

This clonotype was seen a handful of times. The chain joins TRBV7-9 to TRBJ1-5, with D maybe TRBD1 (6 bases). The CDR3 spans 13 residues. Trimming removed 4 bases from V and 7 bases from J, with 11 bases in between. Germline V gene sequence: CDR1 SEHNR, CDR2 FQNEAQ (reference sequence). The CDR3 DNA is TGTGCCAGCAGCTCAGAGAGGGGGCAGCCCCAGCATTTT. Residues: CASSSERGQPQHF.

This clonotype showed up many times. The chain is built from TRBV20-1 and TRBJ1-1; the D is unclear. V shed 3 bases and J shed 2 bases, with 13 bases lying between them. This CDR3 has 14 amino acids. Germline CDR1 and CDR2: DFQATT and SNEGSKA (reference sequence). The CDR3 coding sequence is TGCAGTGCTAGGAGGCAGGCCCTTAACACTGAAGCTTTCTTT. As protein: CSARRQALNTEAFF.

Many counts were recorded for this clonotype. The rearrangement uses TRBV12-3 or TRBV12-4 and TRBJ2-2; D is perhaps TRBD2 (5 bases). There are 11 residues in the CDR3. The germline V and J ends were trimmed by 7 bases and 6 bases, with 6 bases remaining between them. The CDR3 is CASMRAGELFF. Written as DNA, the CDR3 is TGTGCCAGCATGAGGGCCGGGGAGCTGTTTTTT.

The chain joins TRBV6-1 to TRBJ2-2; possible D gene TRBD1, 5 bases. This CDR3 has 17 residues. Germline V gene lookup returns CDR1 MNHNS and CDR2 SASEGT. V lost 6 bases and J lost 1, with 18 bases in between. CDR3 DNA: TGTGCCAGCAGGGTCCCCACAAGGGGAAAGAACACCGGGGAGCTGTTTTTT. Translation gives CASRVPTRGKNTGELFF.

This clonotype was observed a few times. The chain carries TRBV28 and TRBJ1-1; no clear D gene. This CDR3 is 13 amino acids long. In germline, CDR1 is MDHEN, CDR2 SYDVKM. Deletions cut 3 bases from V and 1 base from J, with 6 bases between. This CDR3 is CASSFQRNTEAFF. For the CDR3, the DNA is TGTGCCAGCAGTTTTCAGAGGAACACTGAAGCTTTCTTT.

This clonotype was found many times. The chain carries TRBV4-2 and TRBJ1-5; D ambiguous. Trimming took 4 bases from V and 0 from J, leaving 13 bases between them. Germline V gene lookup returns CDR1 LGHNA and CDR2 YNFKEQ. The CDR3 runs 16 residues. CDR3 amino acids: CASSLRTDYSNQPQHF. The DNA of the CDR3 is TGTGCCAGCAGCCTACGGACGGACTATAGCAATCAGCCCCAGCATTTT.

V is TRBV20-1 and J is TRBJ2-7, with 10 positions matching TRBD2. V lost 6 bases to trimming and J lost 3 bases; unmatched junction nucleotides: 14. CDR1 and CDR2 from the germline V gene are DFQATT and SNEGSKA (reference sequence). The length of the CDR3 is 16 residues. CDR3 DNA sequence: TGCAGTGCCCGAGGGGCTAGCGGGGGACCTGGCTACGAGCAGTACTTC. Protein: CSARGASGGPGYEQYF.

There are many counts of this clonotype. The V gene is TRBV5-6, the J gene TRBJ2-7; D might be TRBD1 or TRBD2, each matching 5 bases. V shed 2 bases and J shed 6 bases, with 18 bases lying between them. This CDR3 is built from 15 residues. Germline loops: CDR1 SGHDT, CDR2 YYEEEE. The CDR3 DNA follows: TGTGCCAGCAGCTTTATGTGGATCGTCGGGGCCGAGCAGTACTTC. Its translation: CASSFMWIVGAEQYF.

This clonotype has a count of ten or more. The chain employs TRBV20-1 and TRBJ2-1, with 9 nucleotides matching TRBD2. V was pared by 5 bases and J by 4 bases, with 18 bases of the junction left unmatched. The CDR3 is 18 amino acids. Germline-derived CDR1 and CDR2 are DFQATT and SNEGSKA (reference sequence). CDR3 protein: CSARKSYLSGGRYNEQFF. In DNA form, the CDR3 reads TGCAGTGCTCGGAAATCCTATTTAAGCGGGGGGAGATACAATGAGCAGTTCTTC.

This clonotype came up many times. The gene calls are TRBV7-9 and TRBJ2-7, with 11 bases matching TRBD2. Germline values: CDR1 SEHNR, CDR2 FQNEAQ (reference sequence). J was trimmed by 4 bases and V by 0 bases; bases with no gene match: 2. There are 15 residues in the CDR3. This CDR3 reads CASSLAGLAVYEQYF. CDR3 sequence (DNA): TGTGCCAGCAGCTTAGCGGGACTAGCGGTGTACGAGCAGTACTTC.

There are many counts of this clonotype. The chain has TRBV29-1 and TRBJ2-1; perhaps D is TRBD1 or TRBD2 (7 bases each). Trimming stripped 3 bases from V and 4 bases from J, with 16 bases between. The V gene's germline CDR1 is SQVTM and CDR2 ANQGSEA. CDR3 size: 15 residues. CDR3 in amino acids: CSVEGRGGWYNEQFF. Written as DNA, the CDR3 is TGCAGCGTTGAGGGCAGGGGGGGATGGTACAATGAGCAGTTCTTC.

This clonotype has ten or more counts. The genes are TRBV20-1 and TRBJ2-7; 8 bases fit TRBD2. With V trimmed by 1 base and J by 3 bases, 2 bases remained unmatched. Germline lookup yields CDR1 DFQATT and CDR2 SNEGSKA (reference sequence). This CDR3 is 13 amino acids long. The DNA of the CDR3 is TGCAGTGCTAGAGCGGGGGGGCTCTACGAGCAGTACTTC. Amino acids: CSARAGGLYEQYF.

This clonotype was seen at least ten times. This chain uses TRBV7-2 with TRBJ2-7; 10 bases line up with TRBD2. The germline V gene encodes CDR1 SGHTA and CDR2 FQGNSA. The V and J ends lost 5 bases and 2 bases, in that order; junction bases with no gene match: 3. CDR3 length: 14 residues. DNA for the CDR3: TGTGCCAGCAGCCCACTAGCGGGACCCTACGAGCAGTACTTC. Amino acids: CASSPLAGPYEQYF.

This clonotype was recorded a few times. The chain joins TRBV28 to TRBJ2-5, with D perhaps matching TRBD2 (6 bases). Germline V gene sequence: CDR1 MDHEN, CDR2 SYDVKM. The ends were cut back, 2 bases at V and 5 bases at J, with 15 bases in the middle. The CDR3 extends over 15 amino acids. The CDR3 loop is CASSLVGGPRETQYF. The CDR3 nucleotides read TGTGCCAGCAGTTTAGTGGGAGGTCCAAGGGAGACCCAGTACTTC. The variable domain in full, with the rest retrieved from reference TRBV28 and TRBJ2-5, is DVKVTQSSRYLVKRTGEKVFLECVQDMDHENMFWYRQDPGLGLRLIYFSYDVKMKEKGDIPEGYSVSREKKERFSLILESASTNQTSMYLCASSLVGGPRETQYFGPGTRLLVL.

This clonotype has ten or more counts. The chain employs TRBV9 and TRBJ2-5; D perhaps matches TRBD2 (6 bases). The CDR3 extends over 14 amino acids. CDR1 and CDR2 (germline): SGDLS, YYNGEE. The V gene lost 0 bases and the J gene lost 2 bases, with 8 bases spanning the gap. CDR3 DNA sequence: TGTGCCAGCAGCGTAGGTGGGACTCAAGAGACCCAGTACTTC. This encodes CASSVGGTQETQYF.

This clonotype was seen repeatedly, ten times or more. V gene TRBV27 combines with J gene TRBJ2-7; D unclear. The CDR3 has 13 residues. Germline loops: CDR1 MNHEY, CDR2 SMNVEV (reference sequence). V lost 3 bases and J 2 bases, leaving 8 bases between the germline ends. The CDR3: CASSLRTAYEQYF. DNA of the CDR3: TGTGCCAGCAGTTTGCGGACGGCCTACGAGCAGTACTTC.

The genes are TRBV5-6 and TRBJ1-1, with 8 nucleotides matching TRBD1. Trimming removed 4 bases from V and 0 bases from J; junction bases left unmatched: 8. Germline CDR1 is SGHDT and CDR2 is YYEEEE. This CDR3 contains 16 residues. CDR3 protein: CASSQNPGQVNTEAFF. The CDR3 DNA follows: TGTGCCAGCAGCCAGAATCCGGGACAGGTGAACACTGAAGCTTTCTTT.

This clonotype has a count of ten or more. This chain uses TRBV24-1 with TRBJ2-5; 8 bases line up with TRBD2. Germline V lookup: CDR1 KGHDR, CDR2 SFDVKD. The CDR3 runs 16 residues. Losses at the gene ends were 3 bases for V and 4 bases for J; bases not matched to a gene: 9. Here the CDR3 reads CATSDISGAGGETQYF. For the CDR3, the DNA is TGTGCCACCAGTGATATTAGCGGGGCCGGTGGAGAGACCCAGTACTTC.

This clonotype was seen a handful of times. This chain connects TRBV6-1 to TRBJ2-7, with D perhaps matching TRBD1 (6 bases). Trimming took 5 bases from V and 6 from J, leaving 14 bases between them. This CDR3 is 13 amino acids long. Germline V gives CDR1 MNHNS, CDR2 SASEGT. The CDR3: CASSPRTAGEQYF. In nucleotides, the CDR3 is TGTGCCAGCAGTCCGCGGACAGCAGGCGAGCAGTACTTC.